This T cell receptor beta chain was documented in a study of OX40 agonist ivuxolimab in advanced cancers. Whole-study results and caveats: At doses 0.1 to 3.0 mg/kg, CD4+ and CD8+ clones expanded.

Concerning this clone itself: No antigen is known for it.

Deletions cut 4 bases from V and 2 bases from J, with 11 bases between. The CDR3 is 14 residues long. Germline V CDR1 and CDR2: SEHNR, FQNEAQ (reference sequence). Repertoires were generated with immunoSEQ multiplex PCR, while TCRdb's copy carries only in-frame clones and drops some. The sample lists over 10,000 clones, approximately 90% occurring once. This sample comprised CD4+ or CD8+ T cells sorted from blood, obtained in a trial of the OX40 agonist ivuxolimab. The chain links TRBV7-9 to TRBJ1-2; D possibly corresponds to TRBD1 (6 bases). The clonotype originates from an adult with an advanced solid tumor such as melanoma, head and neck, liver or kidney cancer. This chain's CDR3 is CASSYGGLNYGYTF. In nucleotides, the CDR3 is TGTGCCAGCAGCTATGGGGGCCTGAACTATGGCTACACCTTC. Drawing the rest from reference TRBV7-9 and TRBJ1-2, the complete variable domain is DTGVSQNPRHKITKRGQNVTFRCDPISEHNRLYWYRQTLGQGPEFLTYFQNEAQLEKSRLLSDRFSAERPKGSFSTLEIQRTEQGDSAMYLCASSYGGLNYGYTFGSGTRLTVV.